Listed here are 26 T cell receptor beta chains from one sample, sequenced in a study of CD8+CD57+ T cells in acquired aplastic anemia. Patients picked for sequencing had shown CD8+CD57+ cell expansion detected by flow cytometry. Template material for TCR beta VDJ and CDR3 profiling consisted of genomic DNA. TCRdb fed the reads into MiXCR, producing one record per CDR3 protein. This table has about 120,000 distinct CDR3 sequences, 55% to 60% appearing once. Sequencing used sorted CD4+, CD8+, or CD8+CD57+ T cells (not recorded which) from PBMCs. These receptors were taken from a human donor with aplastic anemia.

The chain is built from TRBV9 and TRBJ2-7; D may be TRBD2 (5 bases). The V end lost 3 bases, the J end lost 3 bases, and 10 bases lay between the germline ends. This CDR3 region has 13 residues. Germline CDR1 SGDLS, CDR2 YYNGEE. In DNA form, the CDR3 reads TGTGCCAGCAGCGGATTGAGGGACTACGAGCAGTACTTC. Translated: CASSGLRDYEQYF.

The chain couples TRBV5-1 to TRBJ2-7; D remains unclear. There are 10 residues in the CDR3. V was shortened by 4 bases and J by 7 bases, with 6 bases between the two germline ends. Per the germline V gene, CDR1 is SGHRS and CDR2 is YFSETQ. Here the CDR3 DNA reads TGCGCCAGCAGCACCCGGGAGCAGTACTTC. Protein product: CASSTREQYF.

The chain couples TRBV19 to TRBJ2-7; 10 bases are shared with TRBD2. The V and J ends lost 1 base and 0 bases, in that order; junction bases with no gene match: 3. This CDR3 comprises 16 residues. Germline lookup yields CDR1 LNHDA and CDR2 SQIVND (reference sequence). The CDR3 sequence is CASSIGLAGDSYEQYF. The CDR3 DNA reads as TGTGCCAGTAGTATAGGTCTAGCGGGGGACTCCTACGAGCAGTACTTC.

In nucleotides, the CDR3 is TGTGCCACCAGGGCTGGGGTAAGCTACGAGCAGTACTTC. Amino acids: CATRAGVSYEQYF. V usage is TRBV15 and J usage is TRBJ2-7; the D is unclear. This CDR3 comprises 13 residues. From germline, CDR1 is LNHNV and CDR2 YYDKDF (reference sequence). V shed 6 bases and J shed 3 bases, with 12 bases lying between them.

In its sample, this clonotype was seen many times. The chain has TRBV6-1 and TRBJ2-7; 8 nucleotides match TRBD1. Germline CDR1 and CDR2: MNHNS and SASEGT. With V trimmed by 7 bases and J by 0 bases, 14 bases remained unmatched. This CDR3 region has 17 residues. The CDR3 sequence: CASTIRSGGYFSYEQYF. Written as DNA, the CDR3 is TGTGCCAGCACCATTAGGTCAGGGGGCTACTTCTCCTACGAGCAGTACTTC.

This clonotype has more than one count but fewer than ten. Written as DNA, the CDR3 is TGCGCCAGCAGCCCGGGAGGGGGCGCCGGCGAGCAGTACTTC. It yields the protein CASSPGGGAGEQYF. The V and J genes are TRBV5-1 and TRBJ2-7; tentative D call: TRBD2 (8 bases). The CDR3 has 14 residues. Trimming cost V 4 bases and J 6 bases, with 17 bases left between them. Germline V lookup: CDR1 SGHRS, CDR2 YFSETQ.

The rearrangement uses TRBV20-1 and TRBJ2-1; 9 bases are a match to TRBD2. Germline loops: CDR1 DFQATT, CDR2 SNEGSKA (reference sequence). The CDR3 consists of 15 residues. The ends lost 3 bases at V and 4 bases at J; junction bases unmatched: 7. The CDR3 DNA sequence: TGCAGTGCTAGGAAGACTAGCGGAACTTACAATGAGCAGTTCTTC. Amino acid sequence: CSARKTSGTYNEQFF.

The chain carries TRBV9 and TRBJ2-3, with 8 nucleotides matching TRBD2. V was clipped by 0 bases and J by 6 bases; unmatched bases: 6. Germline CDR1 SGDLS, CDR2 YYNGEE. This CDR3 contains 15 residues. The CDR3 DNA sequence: TGTGCCAGCAGCGTAGCGGGGGGGCCCAGTGATACGCAGTATTTT. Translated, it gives CASSVAGGPSDTQYF.

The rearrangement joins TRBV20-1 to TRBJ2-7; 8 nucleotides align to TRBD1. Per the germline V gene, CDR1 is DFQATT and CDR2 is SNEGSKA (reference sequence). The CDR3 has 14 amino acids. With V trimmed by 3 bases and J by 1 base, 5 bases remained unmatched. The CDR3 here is CSASRGLRSYEQYF. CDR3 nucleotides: TGCAGTGCTAGCAGGGGGCTCCGTTCCTACGAGCAGTACTTC.

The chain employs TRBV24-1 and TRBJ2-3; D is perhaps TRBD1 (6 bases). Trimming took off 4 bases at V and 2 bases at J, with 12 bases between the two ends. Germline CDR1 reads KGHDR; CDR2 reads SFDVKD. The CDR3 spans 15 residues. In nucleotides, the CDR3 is TGTGCCACCAGTGACGAAACAGGGCCCACAGATACGCAGTATTTT. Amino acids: CATSDETGPTDTQYF.

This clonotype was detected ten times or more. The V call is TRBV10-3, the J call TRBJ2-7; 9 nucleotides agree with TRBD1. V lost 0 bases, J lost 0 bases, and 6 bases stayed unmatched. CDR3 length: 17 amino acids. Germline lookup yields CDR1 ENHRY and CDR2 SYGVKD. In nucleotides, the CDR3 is TGTGCCATCAGTGAGTCCGGACAGGGGCCCTACTCCTACGAGCAGTACTTC. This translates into CAISESGQGPYSYEQYF.

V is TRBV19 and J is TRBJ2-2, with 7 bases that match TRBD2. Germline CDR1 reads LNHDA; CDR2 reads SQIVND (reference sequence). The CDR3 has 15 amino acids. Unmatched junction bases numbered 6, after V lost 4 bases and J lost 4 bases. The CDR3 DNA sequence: TGTGCCAGTAGTAAGGGAGGGGCGGGCACCGGGGAGCTGTTTTTT. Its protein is CASSKGGAGTGELFF.

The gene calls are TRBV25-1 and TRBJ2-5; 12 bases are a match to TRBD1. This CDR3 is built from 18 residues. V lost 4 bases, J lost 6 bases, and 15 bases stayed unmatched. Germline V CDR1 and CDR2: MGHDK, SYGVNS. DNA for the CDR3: TGTGCCAGCAGTGTCAAGCTCGTCGGGACAGGGGGCAGGAAGACCCAGTACTTC. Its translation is CASSVKLVGTGGRKTQYF. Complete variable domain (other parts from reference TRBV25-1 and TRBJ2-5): EADIYQTPRYLVIGTGKKITLECSQTMGHDKMYWYQQDPGMELHLIHYSYGVNSTEKGDLSSESTVSRIRTEHFPLTLESARPSHTSQYLCASSVKLVGTGGRKTQYFGPGTRLLVL.

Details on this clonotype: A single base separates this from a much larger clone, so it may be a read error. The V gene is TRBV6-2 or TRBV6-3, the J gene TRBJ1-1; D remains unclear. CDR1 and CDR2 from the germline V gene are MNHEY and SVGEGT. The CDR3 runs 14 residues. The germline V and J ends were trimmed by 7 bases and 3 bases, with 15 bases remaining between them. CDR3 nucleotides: TGTGCCAGCAATCGGCAGAACCCGGACACTGAAGCTTTCTTT. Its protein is CASNRQNPDTEAFF.

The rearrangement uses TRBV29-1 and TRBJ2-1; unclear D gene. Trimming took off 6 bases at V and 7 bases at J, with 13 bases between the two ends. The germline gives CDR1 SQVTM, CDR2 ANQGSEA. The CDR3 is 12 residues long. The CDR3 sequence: CSVTTPGNEQFF. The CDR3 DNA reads TGCAGCGTGACCACCCCAGGTAATGAGCAGTTCTTC.

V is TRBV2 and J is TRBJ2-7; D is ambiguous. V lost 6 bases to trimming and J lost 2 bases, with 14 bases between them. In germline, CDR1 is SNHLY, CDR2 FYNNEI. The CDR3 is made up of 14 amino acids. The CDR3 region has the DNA TGTGCCAGCAGCTTAGCTGGCAGCCCCTACGAGCAGTACTTC. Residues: CASSLAGSPYEQYF.

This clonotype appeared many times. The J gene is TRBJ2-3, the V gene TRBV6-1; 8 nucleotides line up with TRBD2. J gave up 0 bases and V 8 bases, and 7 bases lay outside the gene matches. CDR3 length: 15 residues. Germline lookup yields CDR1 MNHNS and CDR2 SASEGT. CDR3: CASGPRLASTDTQYF. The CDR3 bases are TGTGCCAGCGGCCCCAGACTAGCGAGCACAGATACGCAGTATTTT.

CDR3 DNA sequence: TGTGCCAGCAGCCAAGATCATAGGGGGACAGTGAGCTACGAGCAGTACTTC. As protein: CASSQDHRGTVSYEQYF. The chain has TRBV4-2 and TRBJ2-7; 7 nucleotides align to TRBD1. The junction had 11 bases not matched to a gene; V was cut back by 0 bases and J by 3 bases. This CDR3 is built from 17 residues. From germline, CDR1 is LGHNA and CDR2 YNFKEQ.

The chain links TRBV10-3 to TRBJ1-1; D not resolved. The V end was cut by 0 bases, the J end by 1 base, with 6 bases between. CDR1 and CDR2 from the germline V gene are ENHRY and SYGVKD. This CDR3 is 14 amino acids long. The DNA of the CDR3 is TGTGCCATCAGTGAGTCTGTTGGGAACACTGAAGCTTTCTTT. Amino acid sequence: CAISESVGNTEAFF.

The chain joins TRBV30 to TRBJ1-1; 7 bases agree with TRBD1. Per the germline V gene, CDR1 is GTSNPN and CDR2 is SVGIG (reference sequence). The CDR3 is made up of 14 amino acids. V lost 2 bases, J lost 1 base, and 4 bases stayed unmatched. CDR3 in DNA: TGTGCCTGGAGTCTCGGGACAGCGAACACTGAAGCTTTCTTT. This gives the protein CAWSLGTANTEAFF. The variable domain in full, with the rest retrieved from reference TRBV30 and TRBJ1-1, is SQTIHQWPATLVQPVGSPLSLECTVEGTSNPNLYWYRQAAGRGLQLLFYSVGIGQISSEVPQNLSASRPQDRQFILSSKKLLLSDSGFYLCAWSLGTANTEAFFGQGTRLTVV.

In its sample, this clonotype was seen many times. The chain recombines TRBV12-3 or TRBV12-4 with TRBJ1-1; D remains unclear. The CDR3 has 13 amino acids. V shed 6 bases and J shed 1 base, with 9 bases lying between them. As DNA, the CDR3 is TGTGCCAGCAGCCATACAGCGAACACTGAAGCTTTCTTT. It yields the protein CASSHTANTEAFF.

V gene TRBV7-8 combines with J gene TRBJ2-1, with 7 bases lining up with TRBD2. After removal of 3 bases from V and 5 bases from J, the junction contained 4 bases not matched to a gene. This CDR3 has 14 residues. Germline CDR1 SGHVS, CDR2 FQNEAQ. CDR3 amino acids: CASSFRGSHNEQFF. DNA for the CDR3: TGTGCCAGCAGCTTTCGCGGGAGCCACAATGAGCAGTTCTTC.

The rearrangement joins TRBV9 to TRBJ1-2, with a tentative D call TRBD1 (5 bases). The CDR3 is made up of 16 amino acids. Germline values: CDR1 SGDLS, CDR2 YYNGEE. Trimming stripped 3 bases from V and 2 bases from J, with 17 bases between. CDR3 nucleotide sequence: TGTGCCAGCAGCGCTCACAGGTCCCAAGGAAACTATGGCTACACCTTC. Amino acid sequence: CASSAHRSQGNYGYTF.

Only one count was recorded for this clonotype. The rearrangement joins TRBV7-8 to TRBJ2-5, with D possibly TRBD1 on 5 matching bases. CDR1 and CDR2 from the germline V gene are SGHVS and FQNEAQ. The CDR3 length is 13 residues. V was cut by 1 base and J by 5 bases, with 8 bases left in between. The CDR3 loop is CASSLERQETQYF. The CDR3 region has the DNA TGTGCCAGCAGCTTAGAAAGACAGGAGACCCAGTACTTC.

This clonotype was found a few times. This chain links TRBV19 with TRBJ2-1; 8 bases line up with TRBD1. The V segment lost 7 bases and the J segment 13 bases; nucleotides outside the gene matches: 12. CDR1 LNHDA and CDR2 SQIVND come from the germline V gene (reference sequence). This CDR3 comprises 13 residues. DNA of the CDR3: TGTGCCAGTAACCACGGACAGGGCGCCACTCAGTTCTTC. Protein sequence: CASNHGQGATQFF.

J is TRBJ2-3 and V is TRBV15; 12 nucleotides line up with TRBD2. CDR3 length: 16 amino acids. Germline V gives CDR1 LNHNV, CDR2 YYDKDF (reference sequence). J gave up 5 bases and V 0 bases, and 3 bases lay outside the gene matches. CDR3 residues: CATSRDASGGGDTQYF. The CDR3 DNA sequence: TGTGCCACCAGCAGAGATGCTAGCGGGGGGGGAGATACGCAGTATTTT. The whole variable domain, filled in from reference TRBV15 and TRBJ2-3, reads DAMVIQNPRYQVTQFGKPVTLSCSQTLNHNVMYWYQQKSSQAPKLLFHYYDKDFNNEADTPDNFQSRRPNTSFCFLDIRSPGLGDTAMYLCATSRDASGGGDTQYFGPGTRLTVL.